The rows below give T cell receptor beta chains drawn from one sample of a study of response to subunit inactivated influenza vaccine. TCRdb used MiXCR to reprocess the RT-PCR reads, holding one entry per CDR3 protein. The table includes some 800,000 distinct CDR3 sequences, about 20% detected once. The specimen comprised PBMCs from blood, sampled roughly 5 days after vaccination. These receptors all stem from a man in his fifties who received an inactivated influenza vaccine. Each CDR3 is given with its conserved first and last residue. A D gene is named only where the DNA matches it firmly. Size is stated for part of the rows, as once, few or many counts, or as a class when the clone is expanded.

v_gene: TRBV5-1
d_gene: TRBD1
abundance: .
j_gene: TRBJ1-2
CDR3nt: TGCGCCAGCAGCTATCACAGGGGAAACTATGGCTACACCTTC
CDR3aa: CASSYHRGNYGYTF

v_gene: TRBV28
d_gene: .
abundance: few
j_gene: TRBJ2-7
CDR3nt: TGTGCCAGCAGAGCGGACGGCTCCTACGAGCAGTACTTC
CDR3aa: CASRADGSYEQYF

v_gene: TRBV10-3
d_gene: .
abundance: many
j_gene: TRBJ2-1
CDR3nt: TGTGCCATCAGTGAGGGGAGAGAGGGGCACAATGAGCAGTTCTTC
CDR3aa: CAISEGREGHNEQFF

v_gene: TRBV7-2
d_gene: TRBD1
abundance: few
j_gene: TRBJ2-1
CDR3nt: TGTGCCAGCAGCTCTTGGAAGGACAGGGGCACCTACAATGAGCAGTTCTTC
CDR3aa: CASSSWKDRGTYNEQFF

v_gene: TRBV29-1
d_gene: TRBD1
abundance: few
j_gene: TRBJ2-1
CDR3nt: TGCAGCTCTTACCTCAGACTGGACAGGTACAATGAGCAGTTCTTC
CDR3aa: CSSYLRLDRYNEQFF

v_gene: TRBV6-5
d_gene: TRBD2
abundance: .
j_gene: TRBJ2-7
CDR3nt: TGTGCCAGCAGTTACTCCCGGACTAGACTAAGAGTTTCCGAGCAGTACTTC
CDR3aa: CASSYSRTRLRVSEQYF

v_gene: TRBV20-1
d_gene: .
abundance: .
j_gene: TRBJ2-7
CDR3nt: TGCAGTGCTGGAACTAACTACGAGCAGTACTTC
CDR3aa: CSAGTNYEQYF

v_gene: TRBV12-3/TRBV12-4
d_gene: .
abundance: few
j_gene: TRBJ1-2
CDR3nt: TGTGCCAGCAGTTTTAGGGACAACTATGGCTACACCTTC
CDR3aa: CASSFRDNYGYTF

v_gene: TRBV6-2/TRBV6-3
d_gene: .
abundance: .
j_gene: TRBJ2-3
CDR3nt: TGTGCCAGCAGTTACGGGCCCTCGACCGCGGATACGCAGTATTTT
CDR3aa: CASSYGPSTADTQYF

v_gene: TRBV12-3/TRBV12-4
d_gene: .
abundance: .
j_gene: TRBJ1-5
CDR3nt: TGTGCCAGCAGTAAGGACAGCCCAAATCAGCCCCAGCATTTT
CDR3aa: CASSKDSPNQPQHF

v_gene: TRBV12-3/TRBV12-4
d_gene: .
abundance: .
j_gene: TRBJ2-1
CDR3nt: TGTGCCAGCAGTTTGGGGGCTAGGAAGTACGAGCAGTTCTTC
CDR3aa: CASSLGARKYEQFF

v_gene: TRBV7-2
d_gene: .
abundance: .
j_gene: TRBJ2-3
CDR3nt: TGTGCCAGCAGCTTAGCGCTTCTTTTGGGGACCACAGATACGCAGTATTTT
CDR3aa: CASSLALLLGTTDTQYF

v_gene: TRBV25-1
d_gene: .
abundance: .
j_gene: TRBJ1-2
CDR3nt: TGTGCCAGCGGATACACGGGGCAGGCTGGCTACACCTTC
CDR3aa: CASGYTGQAGYTF

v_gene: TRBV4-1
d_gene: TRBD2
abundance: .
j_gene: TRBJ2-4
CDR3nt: TGCGCCAGCAGTCAGCGGGGGGGGAGAGACATTCAGTACTTC
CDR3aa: CASSQRGGRDIQYF

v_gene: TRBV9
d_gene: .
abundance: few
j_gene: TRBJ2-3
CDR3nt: TGTGCCAGCAGCGTAGCGGGCCATGGAGGTCGGAGCACAGATACGCAGTATTTT
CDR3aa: CASSVAGHGGRSTDTQYF

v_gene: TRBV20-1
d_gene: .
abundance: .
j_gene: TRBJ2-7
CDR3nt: TGCAGTGCTAGAAGGCCAGGGACCTACAAGCAGTACTTC
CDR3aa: CSARRPGTYKQYF

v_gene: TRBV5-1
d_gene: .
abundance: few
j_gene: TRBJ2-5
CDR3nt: TGCGCCAGCAGCTTGTTTAGGTCGGCCCAAGAGACCCAGTACTTC
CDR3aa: CASSLFRSAQETQYF

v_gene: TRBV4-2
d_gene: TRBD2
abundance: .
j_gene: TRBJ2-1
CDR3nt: TGTGCCAGCAGCCAAGATGATCAGGCGTGGGCTAGCGGGCTAATTAGTGGGCAGTTCTTC
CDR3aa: CASSQDDQAWASGLISGQFF

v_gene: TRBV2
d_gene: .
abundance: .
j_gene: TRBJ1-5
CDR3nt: TGTGCCAGCAACGTTGACAGTTATAGCAATCAGCCCCAGCATTTT
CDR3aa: CASNVDSYSNQPQHF

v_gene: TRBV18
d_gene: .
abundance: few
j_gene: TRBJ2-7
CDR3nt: TGTGCCAGCTCACCACCGTCGTCACGTTACGAGCAGTACTTC
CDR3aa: CASSPPSSRYEQYF

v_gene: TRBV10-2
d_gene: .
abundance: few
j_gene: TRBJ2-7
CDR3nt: TGCGCCACCCAGGGAGGCGAGCAGTACTTC
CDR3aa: CATQGGEQYF

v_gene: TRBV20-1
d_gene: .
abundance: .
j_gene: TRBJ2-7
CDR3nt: TGCAGTGCCGGAGGTGTGACCTACGAGCAGTACTTC
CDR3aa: CSAGGVTYEQYF

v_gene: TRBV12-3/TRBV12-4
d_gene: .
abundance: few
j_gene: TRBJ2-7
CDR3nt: TGTGCCAGTACCCTCGGGACCGTTCCCGACGAGCAGTACTTC
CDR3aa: CASTLGTVPDEQYF

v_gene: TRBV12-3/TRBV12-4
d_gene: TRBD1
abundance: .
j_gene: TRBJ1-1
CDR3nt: TGTGCCAGCAGAAGACCGGGACAGGGGAACACTGAAGCTTTCTTT
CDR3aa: CASRRPGQGNTEAFF

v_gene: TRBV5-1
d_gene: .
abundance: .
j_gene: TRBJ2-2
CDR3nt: TGCGCCAGCAGCCACGGGAACACCGGGGAGCTGTTTTTT
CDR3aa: CASSHGNTGELFF

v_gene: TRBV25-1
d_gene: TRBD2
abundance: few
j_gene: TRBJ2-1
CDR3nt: TGTGCCAGCACCGTAGCGGGAGTGAGCAATGAGCAGTTCTTC
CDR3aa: CASTVAGVSNEQFF

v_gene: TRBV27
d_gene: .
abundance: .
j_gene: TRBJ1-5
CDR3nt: TGTGCCAGCAGTACCCTGGACGGACCTGTGCATTTT
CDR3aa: CASSTLDGPVHF

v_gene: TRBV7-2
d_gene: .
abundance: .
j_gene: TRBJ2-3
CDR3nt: TGTGCCAGCAGCTTAGTTAAGGAGGATACGCAGTATTTT
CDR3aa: CASSLVKEDTQYF

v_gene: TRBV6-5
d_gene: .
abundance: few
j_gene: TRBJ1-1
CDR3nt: TGTGCCAGCAGTTATGGGAACAGGAGGAATACTGAAGCTTTCTTT
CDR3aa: CASSYGNRRNTEAFF

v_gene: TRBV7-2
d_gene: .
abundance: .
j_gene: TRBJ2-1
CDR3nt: TGTGCCAGCAGCTTAGCGCGGCATGCTCCGGGGTTCTTC
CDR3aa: CASSLARHAPGFF

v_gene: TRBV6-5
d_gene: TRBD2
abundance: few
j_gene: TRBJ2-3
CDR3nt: TGTGCCAGCAGTTATAGCCTAGCGGTTGGCGAAGATACGCAGTATTTT
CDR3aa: CASSYSLAVGEDTQYF

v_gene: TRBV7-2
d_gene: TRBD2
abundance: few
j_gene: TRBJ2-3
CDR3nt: TGTGCCAGCAGCTTAACTAGCGCAGGAGATACGCGGTATTTT
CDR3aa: CASSLTSAGDTRYF

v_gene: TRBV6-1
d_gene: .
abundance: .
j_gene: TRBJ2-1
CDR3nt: TGTGCCAGCAGGCTTGGGGGAGGCGAGCAGTTCTTC
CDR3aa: CASRLGGGEQFF

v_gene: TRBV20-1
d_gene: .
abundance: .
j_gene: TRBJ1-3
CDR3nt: TGCAGTGCTAGAGGGGCCCCGGGAAACACCATATATTTT
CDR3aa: CSARGAPGNTIYF

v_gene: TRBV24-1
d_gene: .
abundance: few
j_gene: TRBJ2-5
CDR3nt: TGTGCCACCAGTGATTTTAGCAGAGGGGAGACCCAGTACTTC
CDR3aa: CATSDFSRGETQYF

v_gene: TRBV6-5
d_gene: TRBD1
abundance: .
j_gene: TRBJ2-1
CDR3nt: TGTGCCAGCAGTTACTCGGACAGGGGCGCCTACAATGAGCAGTTCTTC
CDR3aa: CASSYSDRGAYNEQFF

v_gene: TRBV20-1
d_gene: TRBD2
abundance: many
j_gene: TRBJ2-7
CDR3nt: TGCAGTGCCCTCACACTAGCGGGAGGCTACGAGCAGTACTTC
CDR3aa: CSALTLAGGYEQYF

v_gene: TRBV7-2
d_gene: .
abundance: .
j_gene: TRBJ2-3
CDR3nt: TGTGCCAGCAGCCCCGACATCCTCACAGATACGCAGTATTTT
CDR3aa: CASSPDILTDTQYF

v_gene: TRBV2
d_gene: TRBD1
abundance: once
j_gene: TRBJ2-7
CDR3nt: TGTGCCAGCAGAGAGGACAGGGGCTACGAGCAGTACTTC
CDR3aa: CASREDRGYEQYF

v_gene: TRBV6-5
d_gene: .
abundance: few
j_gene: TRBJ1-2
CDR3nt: TGTGCCAGCAGTTACCTCTGGGGTCGGGACTATGGCTACACCTTC
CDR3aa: CASSYLWGRDYGYTF

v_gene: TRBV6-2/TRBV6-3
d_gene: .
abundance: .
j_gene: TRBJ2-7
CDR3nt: TGTGCCAGCAGACCCTCGTTGGGCGTGGAGCAGTACTTC
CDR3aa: CASRPSLGVEQYF

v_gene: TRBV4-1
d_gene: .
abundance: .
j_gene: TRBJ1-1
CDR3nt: TGCGCCAGCAGCCAAGCGTCAGCAGCTATGAACACTGAAGCTTTCTTT
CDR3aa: CASSQASAAMNTEAFF

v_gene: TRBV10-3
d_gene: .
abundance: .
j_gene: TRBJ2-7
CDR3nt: TGTGCCATCAGTGTAGAAGGCCACGAGCAGTACTTC
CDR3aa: CAISVEGHEQYF

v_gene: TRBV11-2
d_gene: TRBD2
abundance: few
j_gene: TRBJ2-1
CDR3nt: TGTGCCAGCAGCTCGCCACTAGCGGGTGGGACGAGCTCCTACAATGAGCAGTTCTTC
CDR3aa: CASSSPLAGGTSSYNEQFF

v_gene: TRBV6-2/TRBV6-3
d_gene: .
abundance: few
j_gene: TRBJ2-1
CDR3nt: TGTGCCAGCAGTTACGAGGGCAGGGGCTCCTACAATGAGCAGTTCTTC
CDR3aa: CASSYEGRGSYNEQFF

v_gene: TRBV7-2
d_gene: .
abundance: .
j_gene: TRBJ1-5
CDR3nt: TGTGCCAGCAGCTCAGCAGGGAATGGTCAGCCCCAGCATTTT
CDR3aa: CASSSAGNGQPQHF

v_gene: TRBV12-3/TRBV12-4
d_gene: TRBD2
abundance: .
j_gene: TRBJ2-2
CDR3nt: TGTGCCAGCACCCCGGGACTAGCGAGTTACACCGGGGAGCTGTTTTTT
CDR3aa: CASTPGLASYTGELFF

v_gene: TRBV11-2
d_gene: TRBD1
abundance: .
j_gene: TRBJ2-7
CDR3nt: TGTGCCAGCAGCTTAGGGGCGGACAGGGTCTACGAGCAGTACTTC
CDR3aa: CASSLGADRVYEQYF

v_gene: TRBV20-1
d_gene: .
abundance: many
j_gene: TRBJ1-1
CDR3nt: TGCAGTGCTGGGAGTGCTCTATCGGACACTGAAGCTTTCTTT
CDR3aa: CSAGSALSDTEAFF

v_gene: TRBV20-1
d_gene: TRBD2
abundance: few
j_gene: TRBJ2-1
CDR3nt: TGCAGTGCCGCTGGACTAGCGGGACCGAGCTCCTACAATGAGCAGTTCTTC
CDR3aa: CSAAGLAGPSSYNEQFF